One and the same sample provided the 9 T cell receptor beta chains below, sequenced in a study of blood T cells in healthy people across ages. A second PCR, run for roughly 7 to 11 cycles, used a sample-barcoded 5' primer plus a J-beta primer mix. TCRdb reprocessed the 5' RACE reads via MiXCR and lists one record per CDR3 protein. The table shows more than 750,000 distinct CDR3 sequences, with 25% to 35% occurring only once. The sample was also reused in another study, on T cells of mothers and their children.

Sequencing was done on a sample of blood. These receptors were collected from a woman aged 40-49 years in good health.

This clonotype was counted once. The chain recombines TRBV2 with TRBJ2-7; unclear D gene. Germline V gives CDR1 SNHLY, CDR2 FYNNEI. The CDR3 runs 13 residues. V lost 2 bases and J lost 11, with 16 bases in between. CDR3 in DNA: TGTGCCAGCAGTGAAACGATGTCGGGCAGTGAGTACTTC. Protein sequence: CASSETMSGSEYF. Together with reference TRBV2 and TRBJ2-7, the CDR3 gives the full variable domain: EPEVTQTPSHQVTQMGQEVILRCVPISNHLYFYWYRQILGQKVEFLVSFYNNEISEKSEIFDDQFSVERPDGSNFTLKIRSTKLEDSAMYFCASSETMSGSEYFGPGTRLTVT.

This clonotype came up many times. The chain has TRBV7-9 and TRBJ2-7, with D possibly matching TRBD2 (5 bases). CDR3 length: 14 amino acids. The V gene's germline CDR1 is SEHNR and CDR2 FQNEAQ (reference sequence). Between the trimmed V and J ends, which lost 5 bases and 4 bases, there was a span of 15 bases. This CDR3 is CASSPAVSGYEQYF. The CDR3 region has the DNA TGTGCCAGCAGCCCCGCGGTCTCGGGATACGAGCAGTACTTC.

A few counts support this clonotype. The CDR3 nucleotides read TGTGCCAGCAGTCGACAGGGATTAAACACCGGGGAGCTGTTTTTT. It codes for CASSRQGLNTGELFF. This rearrangement joins TRBV6-5 to TRBJ2-2, with 7 bases identical to TRBD1. CDR1 and CDR2 from the germline V gene are MNHEY and SVGAGI. Trimming removed 5 bases from V and 2 bases from J; junction bases left unmatched: 5. The CDR3 length is 15 residues.

Only a few counts were recorded for this clonotype. The rearrangement uses TRBV27 and TRBJ2-7; D perhaps matches TRBD2 (6 bases). Trimming shortened V by 0 bases and J by 2 bases, and 11 bases separated the two germline ends. Per germline, CDR1 MNHEY and CDR2 SMNVEV (reference sequence). The CDR3 runs to 15 residues. The CDR3 here is CASSLSGRRTYEQYF. DNA of the CDR3: TGTGCCAGCAGTTTATCCGGGAGACGGACCTACGAGCAGTACTTC.

Note on this clonotype: A much larger clone differs by one base, so this may be a read error. The chain joins TRBV15 to TRBJ1-4; D remains unclear. CDR1 LNHNV and CDR2 YYDKDF come from the germline V gene (reference sequence). This CDR3 comprises 16 residues. CDR3 DNA: TGTACCACCAGCAGAGTAACAGCCGCAACTAATGAAAAACTGTTTTTT. Its translation: CTTSRVTAATNEKLFF.

A remark on this clonotype: The junction differs from germline at one of its ends, possibly a read error. The chain combines TRBV5-1 with TRBJ2-4, with D tentatively TRBD1 or TRBD2 (5 bases each). The CDR3 is 15 amino acids. The germline V gene has CDR1 SGHRS and CDR2 YFSETQ. This chain's CDR3 is CASSLRDGLLYEQHF. CDR3 bases: TGCGCCAGCAGCCTCCGGGACGGTCTTCTCTACGAGCAGCACTTC.

As regards this clonotype: The CDR3 does not close with the conserved phenylalanine or tryptophan, likely indicating a read error. The chain employs TRBV20-1 and TRBJ2-7; possible D gene TRBD1, 6 bases. CDR1 and CDR2 (germline): DFQATT, SNEGSKA (reference sequence). The CDR3 is made up of 15 amino acids. The DNA of the CDR3 is TGCGGTGCTAGAGATCAGAGACAGGCGGTCTACGAGCAGTACCTC. Protein product: CGARDQRQAVYEQYL.

Worth noting for this clonotype: Just one base apart from a much larger clone, this may be a read error. The J gene is TRBJ2-3, the V gene TRBV5-1; 9 nucleotides agree with TRBD1. The CDR3 has 13 amino acids. From germline, CDR1 is SGHRS and CDR2 YFSETQ. CDR3 protein: CASAQGAGDTEYF. CDR3 in DNA: TGCGCCAGCGCACAGGGGGCAGGAGATACGGAGTATTTT.

This rearrangement joins TRBV7-9 to TRBJ1-1; 8 bases match TRBD1. V lost 5 bases to trimming and J lost 1 base; unmatched junction nucleotides: 15. The CDR3 length is 18 residues. Germline V CDR1 and CDR2: SEHNR, FQNEAQ (reference sequence). CDR3 amino acids: CASSDSRGTGGANTEAFF. The CDR3 nucleotides are TGTGCCAGCAGCGACTCGCGGGGGACAGGAGGGGCGAACACTGAAGCTTTCTTT.